This TCR beta chain emerged from a study of T cell responses to AZD1222 COVID-19 vaccine. Findings and caveats of the study: Baseline serostatus was positive in only a handful of AZD1222 recipients. Spike-spanning, vaccine-associated CD4 TCRs were dominant at 160-218 and 743-854. Possibly, clonal diversity was underestimated; donors were largely white British and included more females. Close to half of spike-specific TCRs reportedly recognize unmutated variant regions.

CDR1 LGHDT and CDR2 YNNKEL come from the germline V gene (reference sequence). Trimming removed 0 bases from V and 4 bases from J, with 25 bases in between. The CDR3 is 19 amino acids. Details on this clone: No antigen is known for it.

Here immunoSEQ multiplex PCR was the method, and the copy in TCRdb shows in-frame clones only, minus some. The sample lists around 140,000 clones, around 92% occurring once. The receptor was isolated from an adult who had recovered from COVID-19. The V call is TRBV3-1 (or the pseudogene TRBV3-2), the J call TRBJ2-7, with D tentatively TRBD1 or TRBD2 (5 bases each). The sample was peripheral blood, taken after recovery from COVID-19. CDR3 protein: CASSQERAGTGGPWYEQYF. In DNA, the CDR3 is TGTGCCAGCAGCCAAGAGAGGGCCGGGACCGGAGGACCATGGTACGAGCAGTACTTC.